This TCR beta chain was profiled in a study of blood T cell repertoires in COVID-19. Study details: The samples span acute and convalescent COVID-19 from the United States, Italy and Spain. Nucleic acid was either cDNA or gDNA, and it came from T cells, B-cell-depleted T cells, or PBMCs.

Libraries were prepared by immunoSEQ multiplex PCR; TCRdb keeps only in-frame clonotypes and omits some of them. The sample lists under 400,000 clones; around 87% were seen once. Trimming shortened V by 7 bases and J by 0 bases, and 7 bases separated the two germline ends. This CDR3 has 13 amino acids. From germline, CDR1 is MNHEY and CDR2 SVGAGI. Individuals aged about 18 to 89 years were recruited from approximately 22 US areas. Allocation to cohorts depended on clinical history reported by the participants. The sequence came from a man aged 40-55 years in a cohort exposed to, infected with or recovered from COVID-19 (not recorded which). Sequencing was carried out using PBMCs or T cells enriched from blood (not recorded which). The chain combines TRBV6-5 with TRBJ1-5; D uncertain. The CDR3 reads CASKRDSNQPQHF. The CDR3 region has the DNA TGTGCCAGCAAGAGGGATAGCAATCAGCCCCAGCATTTT.